This T cell receptor beta chain came from a study of blood T cell repertoires in COVID-19. Study-wide background: Researchers got acute and convalescent COVID-19 samples from the United States, Italy and Spain. Sources were T cells, B-cell-depleted T cells, or PBMCs; the material itself was cDNA or gDNA.

J gave up 4 bases and V 4 bases, and 3 bases lay outside the gene matches. The CDR3 is made up of 13 amino acids. Germline CDR1 is MNHEY and CDR2 is SVGEGT. The authors' processing: For nucleated cells, counts were estimated from reference gene primer amplification. Data came from immunoSEQ multiplex PCR; TCRdb stores just in-frame clones and leaves some out. V, J and clone size are those of that table, while D and trimming were read from the DNA. The data hold about 160,000 clones, with 75% to 90% observed a single time. The receptor was derived from a man aged 65 to 85 with acute or convalescent COVID-19. Input material: peripheral blood. This chain links TRBV6-2 or TRBV6-3 with TRBJ2-7; TRBD1 matches at 8 bases. CDR3 DNA sequence: TGTGCCAGCAGTTCAGGGGGCCGGTACGAGCAGTACTTC. This translates into CASSSGGRYEQYF.